A single sample is the source of the 32 T cell receptor beta chains below, sequenced in a study of blood T cell repertoires in COVID-19. Repertoires were generated with immunoSEQ multiplex PCR, while TCRdb's copy carries only in-frame clones and drops some. The repertoire holds fewer than 90,000 clones, with around nine tenths as singletons. Specimen: peripheral blood. These receptors were obtained from a man aged 50 or older with active or convalescent COVID-19.

This clone was counted a few times. CDR3 sequence reads: CAIRTGALNTEAFF. The DNA of the CDR3 is TGTGCCATCAGGACAGGAGCTTTGAACACTGAAGCTTTCTTT. V gene TRBV10-3 combines with J gene TRBJ1-1, with D possibly matching TRBD1 (6 bases). Germline V gene lookup returns CDR1 ENHRY and CDR2 SYGVKD. This CDR3 has 14 residues. Trimming shortened V by 6 bases and J by 0 bases, and 11 bases separated the two germline ends.

The CDR3 DNA is TGCGCCAGCAGCCAAGATTGGCGGGAGGGCATGAACACTGAAGCTTTCTTT. Translating it yields CASSQDWREGMNTEAFF. The rearrangement links TRBV4-3 to TRBJ1-1; D unresolved. V lost 0 bases and J lost 0, with 14 bases in between. Germline CDR1 reads LGHNA; CDR2 reads YSLEER. The length of the CDR3 is 17 residues.

The table lists this clone with a few counts. The chain links TRBV10-3 to TRBJ1-4; 11 bases are shared with TRBD1. This CDR3 is 13 amino acids long. The germline gives CDR1 ENHRY, CDR2 SYGVKD. The V and J ends lost 7 bases and 11 bases, in that order; junction bases with no gene match: 6. In DNA, the CDR3 is TGTGCCATCAACCCGGGACAGGGGGACAAACTGTTTTTT. It is translated as CAINPGQGDKLFF.

The rearrangement uses TRBV7-2 and TRBJ2-1; 9 nucleotides line up with TRBD2. V lost 6 bases, J lost 3 bases, and 12 bases stayed unmatched. There are 17 residues in the CDR3. The germline V gene has CDR1 SGHTA and CDR2 FQGNSA. DNA of the CDR3: TGTGCCAGCAGTACCGGGACTAGCTTCTTAGGCTACAATGAGCAGTTCTTC. Protein product: CASSTGTSFLGYNEQFF.

CDR3 DNA sequence: TGCAGCGTTGTTCGCTCTAGCGGACAAGAGACCCAGTACTTC. This translates into CSVVRSSGQETQYF. V is TRBV29-1 and J is TRBJ2-5; the match to TRBD2 covers 7 bases. CDR1 and CDR2 (germline): SQVTM, ANQGSEA. V lost 4 bases, J lost 2 bases, and 7 bases stayed unmatched. The CDR3 runs to 14 residues.

V and J are TRBV7-2 and TRBJ1-5, with D hard to call. Trimming shortened V by 2 bases and J by 5 bases, and 4 bases separated the two germline ends. Germline CDR1 reads SGHTA; CDR2 reads FQGNSA. This CDR3 region has 12 residues. The CDR3 sequence is CASSLYDQPQHF. DNA of the CDR3: TGTGCCAGCAGCTTATATGATCAGCCCCAGCATTTT. Complete variable domain (other parts from reference TRBV7-2 and TRBJ1-5): GAGVSQSPSNKVTEKGKDVELRCDPISGHTALYWYRQSLGQGLEFLIYFQGNSAPDKSGLPSDRFSAERTGGSVSTLTIQRTQQEDSAVYLCASSLYDQPQHFGDGTRLSIL.

Points on this clone: Other DNA sequences in the sample encode the same CDR3. The chain uses TRBV19 and TRBJ1-5; D uncertain. V was pared by 5 bases and J by 3 bases, with 8 bases between. CDR3 length: 13 amino acids. Looked up from germline, CDR1 is LNHDA and CDR2 is SQIVND (reference sequence). The chain's CDR3 is CASSQAVNQPQHF. In DNA form, the CDR3 reads TGTGCCAGTAGTCAGGCCGTCAATCAGCCCCAGCATTTT.

This chain uses TRBV5-1 with TRBJ1-1, with D possibly being TRBD1 (6 bases). This CDR3 comprises 15 residues. Deletions cut 2 bases from V and 1 base from J, with 12 bases between. Per germline, CDR1 SGHRS and CDR2 YFSETQ. CDR3: CASSFGRGTNTEAFF. The CDR3 DNA is TGCGCCAGCAGCTTTGGCAGGGGCACGAACACTGAAGCTTTCTTT.

Here the CDR3 DNA reads TGTGCCAGCAGCTTAGCCGGGATAACCTACAATGAGCAGTTCTTC. Encoded protein: CASSLAGITYNEQFF. The chain recombines TRBV7-2 with TRBJ2-1; TRBD2 is a possible D gene (5 bases). The germline gives CDR1 SGHTA, CDR2 FQGNSA. Deletions cut 0 bases from V and 2 bases from J, with 8 bases between. This CDR3 contains 15 residues.

The gene calls are TRBV18 and TRBJ1-1; D not certain. Trimming stripped 1 base from V and 7 bases from J, with 7 bases between. Germline CDR1 is KGHSH and CDR2 is LQKENI. CDR3 length equals 12 residues. The CDR3 coding sequence is TGTGCCAGCTCACCACGCCAGGATGAAGCTTTCTTT. Protein: CASSPRQDEAFF.

The chain has TRBV10-2 and TRBJ1-3; the D is unclear. The CDR3 is 12 amino acids. V lost 6 bases to trimming and J lost 4 bases, with 7 bases between them. CDR1 is WSHSY, CDR2 SAAADI, per germline. The CDR3 protein is CASRTEGNTIYF. In nucleotides, the CDR3 is TGCGCCAGCAGAACAGAGGGAAACACCATATATTTT.

The chain joins TRBV13 to TRBJ2-5; 11 bases line up with TRBD1. The V segment lost 5 bases and the J segment 4 bases; nucleotides outside the gene matches: 6. The CDR3 has 15 amino acids. CDR1 PRHDT and CDR2 FYEKMQ come from the germline V gene (reference sequence). CDR3 DNA: TGTGCCAGCAGCCGGGACAGGGGGTTATTAGAGACCCAGTACTTC. This encodes CASSRDRGLLETQYF.

This clone was counted only a few times. The CDR3 region is CASSVPRDGTANTGELFF. As DNA, the CDR3 is TGTGCCAGCAGCGTCCCCCGAGATGGGACAGCGAACACCGGGGAGCTGTTTTTT. This chain joins TRBV9 and TRBJ2-2, with TRBD1 matching 7 bases. This CDR3 region has 18 residues. The V segment lost 2 bases and the J segment 0 bases; nucleotides outside the gene matches: 10. Per germline, CDR1 SGDLS and CDR2 YYNGEE.

The chain carries TRBV30 and TRBJ1-1, with TRBD1 matching over 9 bases. Losses at the gene ends were 0 bases for V and 11 bases for J; bases not matched to a gene: 10. Germline V gene sequence: CDR1 GTSNPN, CDR2 SVGIG (reference sequence). The CDR3 totals 14 residues. The CDR3 nucleotides read TGTGCCTGGAGTGTACCCGGACAGGGGATATGGGCTTTCTTT. Its protein is CAWSVPGQGIWAFF.

This clone was counted a few times. The rearrangement joins TRBV19 to TRBJ1-6; 10 bases map to TRBD1. The CDR3 covers 16 residues. V lost 4 bases and J lost 7; bases outside the gene matches: 7. Germline CDR1 is LNHDA and CDR2 is SQIVND (reference sequence). CDR3 loop: CASSTSAGQGNSPLHF. The DNA of the CDR3 is TGTGCCAGTAGTACCTCCGCGGGACAGGGGAATTCACCCCTCCACTTT.

The rearrangement joins TRBV6-6 to TRBJ2-7; D is possibly TRBD2 (6 bases). Trimming took off 0 bases at V and 2 bases at J, with 11 bases between the two ends. Germline values: CDR1 MNHNY, CDR2 SVGAGI (reference sequence). The CDR3 runs 15 residues. CDR3 loop: CASSYSEPGAYEQYV. The CDR3 DNA follows: TGTGCCAGCAGTTACTCGGAACCGGGGGCCTACGAGCAGTACGTC.

The V call is TRBV13, the J call TRBJ1-1; 7 bases align to TRBD1. CDR3 length: 17 amino acids. Germline V gives CDR1 PRHDT, CDR2 FYEKMQ (reference sequence). With V trimmed by 4 bases and J by 5 bases, 16 bases remained unmatched. This CDR3 is CASSSDRTGVFRTEAFF. In DNA, the CDR3 is TGTGCCAGCAGCTCAGACCGGACAGGTGTCTTTAGGACTGAAGCTTTCTTT.

V usage is TRBV14 and J usage is TRBJ1-1, with D perhaps matching TRBD1 (6 bases). Looked up from germline, CDR1 is SGHDN and CDR2 is FVKESK. V was pared by 0 bases and J by 1 base, with 9 bases between. The CDR3 sequence is 15 residues long. The CDR3 bases are TGTGCCAGCAGCCAAGACACAGGGCGGAACACTGAAGCTTTCTTT. It is translated as CASSQDTGRNTEAFF.

The V call is TRBV19, the J call TRBJ2-2, with 9 bases aligning to TRBD1. The junction had 6 bases not matched to a gene; V was cut back by 4 bases and J by 6 bases. From germline, CDR1 is LNHDA and CDR2 SQIVND (reference sequence). The CDR3 consists of 15 residues. CDR3 residues: CASSRDRVKAGELFF. The CDR3 DNA reads as TGTGCCAGTAGTAGGGACAGGGTTAAGGCCGGGGAGCTGTTTTTT.

A single count supports this clone. The J gene is TRBJ1-6, the V gene TRBV3-1 (or the pseudogene TRBV3-2); D is unclear. The CDR3 contains 14 residues. V was cut by 0 bases and J by 9 bases, with 9 bases left in between. The germline V gene has CDR1 LGHDT and CDR2 YNNKEL (reference sequence). The CDR3 here is CASSQEAGFSPLHF. The CDR3, as DNA: TGTGCCAGCAGCCAAGAGGCAGGCTTTTCACCCCTCCACTTT.

The chain combines TRBV16 with TRBJ1-6; no firm D call. The CDR3 is 15 residues long. The germline V gene encodes CDR1 KGHSY and CDR2 FQNENV. V was pared by 0 bases and J by 10 bases, with 13 bases between. The CDR3 nucleotides read TGTGCCAGCAGCCAATCCCGGGGTGATGTATCACCCCTCCACTTT. It specifies CASSQSRGDVSPLHF.

This chain uses TRBV5-5 with TRBJ1-4; possible D gene TRBD1, 5 bases. V lost 0 bases and J lost 8, with 17 bases in between. From germline, CDR1 is SGHKS and CDR2 YYEKEE (reference sequence). This CDR3 has 16 amino acids. DNA for the CDR3: TGTGCCAGCAGCTTGGTGGGGGACGGGAGGACGGAAAAACTGTTTTTT. Its translation: CASSLVGDGRTEKLFF.

V gene TRBV27 combines with J gene TRBJ2-7, with D possibly being TRBD1 (6 bases). CDR1 is MNHEY and CDR2 is SMNVEV in the germline V gene (reference sequence). CDR3 length equals 13 residues. Trimming removed 6 bases at V and 0 bases at J, with 9 bases between. For the CDR3, the DNA is TGTGCCAGCAGCCAACAGGGCTCCTACGAGCAGTACTTC. Translation gives CASSQQGSYEQYF.

This chain links TRBV28 with TRBJ2-3; no definite D call. The CDR3 covers 13 residues. Germline CDR1 MDHEN, CDR2 SYDVKM. V was clipped by 9 bases and J by 5 bases, with 15 bases between them. The CDR3 spells CASFDSTIDTQYF. The CDR3 nucleotides are TGTGCCAGTTTCGACTCTACAATAGATACGCAGTATTTT.

The chain is built from TRBV7-8 and TRBJ1-5; the match to TRBD1 covers 7 bases. The CDR3 is 15 residues long. J lost 3 bases, V lost 1 base, and 3 bases had no gene match. Germline V lookup: CDR1 SGHVS, CDR2 FQNEAQ. In nucleotides, the CDR3 is TGTGCCAGCAGCTTAGGACAGGGAGTCAATCAGCCCCAGCATTTT. It is translated as CASSLGQGVNQPQHF.

The V call is TRBV9, the J call TRBJ1-1, with no clear D. Trimming stripped 4 bases from V and 1 base from J, with 11 bases between. Germline V gives CDR1 SGDLS, CDR2 YYNGEE. The CDR3 is 14 residues long. DNA for the CDR3: TGTGCCAGCAGCCCGTCGACGGGGAACACTGAAGCTTTCTTT. Translated, it gives CASSPSTGNTEAFF.

This sequence joins TRBV5-1 and TRBJ1-1; D might be TRBD1 (6 bases). The CDR3 length is 14 residues. V was cut by 4 bases and J by 6 bases, with 16 bases left in between. Germline V gene lookup returns CDR1 SGHRS and CDR2 YFSETQ. CDR3 sequence reads: CASSIQGMRAEAFF. Here the CDR3 DNA reads TGCGCCAGCAGCATACAGGGTATGAGAGCTGAAGCTTTCTTT.

This chain joins TRBV24-1 and TRBJ1-2; TRBD1 is a possible D gene (6 bases). The CDR3 sequence is 13 residues long. In germline, CDR1 is KGHDR, CDR2 SFDVKD. The ends were cut back, 3 bases at V and 10 bases at J, with 14 bases in the middle. CDR3 DNA: TGTGCCACCAGTGATGGCTACAGGGATGACTACACCTTC. Translated: CATSDGYRDDYTF.

The rearrangement joins TRBV6-2 or TRBV6-3 to TRBJ2-2; TRBD2 agrees at 8 bases. The germline CDR1 and CDR2 sequences are MNHEY and SVGEGT. J lost 4 bases, V lost 4 bases, and 8 bases had no gene match. This CDR3 comprises 16 residues. CDR3 DNA sequence: TGTGCCAGCAGTTGGGCCGGGGGGGCCGTCACCGGGGAGCTGTTTTTT. Translating it yields CASSWAGGAVTGELFF.

The rearrangement links TRBV12-2 to TRBJ1-1; no DNA check was done on the table's D call, TRBD1. TRBV12-2 is a pseudogene segment. The CDR3 sequence is 17 residues long. The CDR3: CASRLSVVTGLGTEAFF. DNA of the CDR3: TGTGCAAGTCGCCTTAGCGTAGTGACAGGGTTAGGGACTGAAGCTTTCTTT.

V and J are TRBV27 and TRBJ1-2, with D possibly matching TRBD1 (6 bases). V dropped 0 bases and J dropped 7 bases, with 9 bases sitting between them. CDR1 MNHEY and CDR2 SMNVEV come from the germline V gene (reference sequence). The CDR3 contains 13 residues. The CDR3 nucleotides are TGTGCCAGCAGTTTATCTTACAGGGCTGGCTACACCTTC. Protein product: CASSLSYRAGYTF.

CDR3 coding DNA: TGCGCCAGCAGCACCACTGGCTATGGCTACACCTTC. This gives the protein CASSTTGYGYTF. The rearrangement links TRBV4-3 to TRBJ1-2; D call uncertain. Trimming removed 5 bases at V and 4 bases at J, with 8 bases between. From germline, CDR1 is LGHNA and CDR2 YSLEER. This CDR3 has 12 residues.